Each of the 3 T cell receptor beta chains below was sequenced from the same sample in a study of T cells in Graves' hyperthyroidism and ophthalmopathy. TCR beta CDR3 sequences were amplified from RNA transcripts. An initial round of RT-PCR targeting the TCR CDR3 relied on the HTBI primer set. Each CDR3 protein gets one entry after TCRdb re-called the multiplex PCR reads with MiXCR. The table shows about 610,000 distinct CDR3 sequences, with roughly 14% occurring only once. Sequencing was done on a sample of blood. The receptor source for this set is a woman aged 40 to 49 with Graves' ophthalmopathy.

In its sample, this clonotype was seen many times. This sequence joins TRBV6-1 and TRBJ1-5; D gene unclear. The CDR3 is 12 residues long. Per the germline V gene, CDR1 is MNHNS and CDR2 is SASEGT. V was pared by 4 bases and J by 7 bases, with 8 bases between. CDR3 bases: TGTGCCAGCAGTGTCCTTCAGCAGCCCCAGCATTTT. It encodes CASSVLQQPQHF.

This clonotype was observed a handful of times. The chain recombines TRBV19 with TRBJ2-7; 7 nucleotides line up with TRBD1. V lost 3 bases and J lost 0; bases outside the gene matches: 2. The CDR3 runs to 14 residues. Germline CDR1 and CDR2: LNHDA and SQIVND (reference sequence). As DNA, the CDR3 is TGTGCCAGTAGTATCCCAGGGGGCTCCTACGAGCAGTACTTC. Translated: CASSIPGGSYEQYF.

This rearrangement joins TRBV7-9 to TRBJ1-1, with D maybe TRBD1 (5 bases). Germline V CDR1 and CDR2: SEHNR, FQNEAQ (reference sequence). This CDR3 region has 13 residues. V gave up 5 bases and J gave up 5 bases, with 12 bases separating them. CDR3 protein: CASSPIRGTEAFF. The CDR3 region has the DNA TGTGCCAGCAGCCCAATCCGGGGGACTGAAGCTTTCTTT.